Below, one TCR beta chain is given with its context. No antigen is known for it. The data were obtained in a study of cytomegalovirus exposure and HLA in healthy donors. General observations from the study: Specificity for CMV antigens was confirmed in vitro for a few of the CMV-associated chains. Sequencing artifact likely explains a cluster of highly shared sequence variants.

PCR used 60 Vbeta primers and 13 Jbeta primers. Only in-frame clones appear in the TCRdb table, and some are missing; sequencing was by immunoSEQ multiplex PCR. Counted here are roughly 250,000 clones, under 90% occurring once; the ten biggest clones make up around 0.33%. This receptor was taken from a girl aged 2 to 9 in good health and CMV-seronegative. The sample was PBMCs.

CDR3 protein: CASSPGGLADTGELFF. The CDR3 DNA reads as TGCGCCAGCAGCCCGGGGGGACTAGCGGACACCGGGGAGCTGTTTTTT. The chain links TRBV5-1 to TRBJ2-2; 11 bases line up with TRBD2. V shed 4 bases and J 3 bases; nucleotides not matched to a gene: 5. The CDR3 runs to 16 residues. Germline CDR1 SGHRS, CDR2 YFSETQ.